One and the same sample provided the 6 T cell receptor beta chains below, sequenced in a study of beta chain features in type 1 diabetes. The study reverse transcribed the entire isolated RNA, so it sequenced expressed TCRB transcripts. Some clones are missing from TCRdb's copy, which holds only in-frame ones; the method was immunoSEQ multiplex PCR. The sample consists of 970,000 or so clones, about a sixth of them appearing once. Sequenced sample: naive CD4+ T cells from blood. The receptors stem from a woman between 18 and 29 years old in good health.

J is TRBJ2-1 and V is TRBV4-3; 13 nucleotides agree with TRBD2. The CDR3 is made up of 16 amino acids. Germline values: CDR1 LGHNA, CDR2 YSLEER. V trimming: 2 bases; J trimming: 8 bases; junction bases outside the gene matches: 6. The CDR3 loop reads CASSQKRLAGGDEQFF. The CDR3 DNA reads TGCGCCAGCAGCCAAAAACGACTAGCGGGAGGAGATGAGCAGTTCTTC.

This clone was seen only a few times. This sequence joins TRBV7-3 and TRBJ2-5; D is perhaps TRBD2 (5 bases). The CDR3 spans 13 residues. Germline V lookup: CDR1 SGHTA, CDR2 FQGTGA. V lost 5 bases and J lost 1, with 8 bases in between. CDR3 sequence: CASSQGSQETQYF. The CDR3 DNA reads TGTGCCAGCAGCCAAGGGAGCCAAGAGACCCAGTACTTC.

This clone was found a few times. CDR3 loop: CASSQASGRGTDTQYF. The CDR3 DNA reads TGTGCCAGCAGCCAAGCGAGCGGGAGAGGCACAGATACGCAGTATTTT. V is TRBV4-2 and J is TRBJ2-3, with TRBD2 matching over 8 bases. V lost 1 base to trimming and J lost 1 base; unmatched junction nucleotides: 4. CDR3 size: 16 residues. CDR1 LGHNA and CDR2 YNFKEQ come from the germline V gene.

This clone was counted only a few times. The chain is built from TRBV7-9 and TRBJ1-1; no clear D. The CDR3 is 14 residues long. Germline V gene sequence: CDR1 SEHNR, CDR2 FQNEAQ (reference sequence). The V gene lost 6 bases and the J gene lost 2 bases, with 13 bases spanning the gap. The CDR3 DNA is TGTGCCAGCAGGCGTCGGGATTTAAACACTGAAGCTTTCTTT. It codes for CASRRRDLNTEAFF.

The chain has TRBV25-1 and TRBJ2-2; D possibly corresponds to TRBD1 (6 bases). CDR1 and CDR2 from the germline V gene are MGHDK and SYGVNS. The germline V and J ends were trimmed by 6 bases and 4 bases, with 12 bases remaining between them. The CDR3 covers 14 residues. The CDR3 nucleotides are TGTGCCAGCAGCGCGGACAGACCCACCGGGGAGCTGTTTTTT. It encodes CASSADRPTGELFF.

The rearrangement links TRBV15 to TRBJ2-7, with TRBD1 identical over 8 bases. The length of the CDR3 is 14 residues. With V trimmed by 1 base and J by 2 bases, 1 base remained unmatched. Germline CDR1 and CDR2: LNHNV and YYDKDF (reference sequence). The CDR3 reads CATSRGGQAYEQYF. DNA for the CDR3: TGTGCCACCAGCAGAGGGGGACAGGCCTACGAGCAGTACTTC. Full variable domain (outside the CDR3, taken from reference TRBV15 and TRBJ2-7): DAMVIQNPRYQVTQFGKPVTLSCSQTLNHNVMYWYQQKSSQAPKLLFHYYDKDFNNEADTPDNFQSRRPNTSFCFLDIRSPGLGDTAMYLCATSRGGQAYEQYFGPGTRLTVT.